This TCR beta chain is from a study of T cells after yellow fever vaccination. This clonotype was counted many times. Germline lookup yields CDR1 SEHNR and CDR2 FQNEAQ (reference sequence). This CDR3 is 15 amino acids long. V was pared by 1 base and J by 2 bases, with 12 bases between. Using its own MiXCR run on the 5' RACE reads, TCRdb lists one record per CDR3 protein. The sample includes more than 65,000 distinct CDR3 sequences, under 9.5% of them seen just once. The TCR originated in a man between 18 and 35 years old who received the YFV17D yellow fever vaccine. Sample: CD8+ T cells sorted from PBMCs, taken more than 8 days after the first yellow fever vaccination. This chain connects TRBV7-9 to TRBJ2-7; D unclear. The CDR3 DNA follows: TGTGCCAGCAGCTTAGTGGGTGGTGGGGCCTACGAGCAGTACTTC. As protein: CASSLVGGGAYEQYF.